This entry is about one T cell receptor (beta chain). This entry is derived from a study of TIL therapy for anti-PD-1-resistant metastatic lung cancer. Time point reported: pre-treatment sample, taken before nivolumab and TIL therapy. Sequencing used immunoSEQ v3. Clones were sequenced by immunoSEQ multiplex PCR, and TCRdb holds only the in-frame ones, with some missing. Among roughly 58,000 clones listed, 80% to 90% were seen once. Source: blood, taken at baseline. This TCR came from a person aged 25 to 85 with non-small cell lung cancer.

The CDR3 DNA reads TGCGCCAGCAGTGGGGGGCTGAACACTGAAGCTTTCTTT. It encodes CASSGGLNTEAFF. The chain is built from TRBV10-2 and TRBJ1-1, with D perhaps TRBD1 (6 bases). Trimming left V 4 bases short and J 0 bases short, with 6 bases between. Germline-derived CDR1 and CDR2 are WSHSY and SAAADI. The CDR3 contains 13 residues.